This T cell receptor (beta chain) is from a study of CD4 T cells in relation to SARS-CoV-2 and coronaviruses. Overall study: TCR beta CDR3s were sequenced after roughly ten-day antigen culture of PBMCs.

Study-wide results and caveats: In roughly 65% of donors, memory CD4+ clonotypes crossrecognized SARS-CoV-2 and at least one common cold coronavirus spike. Monoreactive clones expanded significantly more to SARS-CoV-2 than crossreactive clones did.

Unexposed donor CD4+ T cells date from about 2011-2019, before the COVID-19 pandemic. CD4+ T cells were isolated from the cells after around eleven days of culture. Cultures held a few million PBMCs per well with roughly 10 IU/ml IL-2. Produced via immunoSEQ multiplex PCR; TCRdb's table is partial and in-frame only. The sample shows tens of thousands of clones, less than 75% of them seen only once. The CDR3 length is 18 residues. Trimming took 5 bases from V and 0 from J; bases not matched to a gene: 9. In germline, CDR1 is SGHTA, CDR2 FQGNSA. This clone was detected once. Its antigen is unknown. Sequenced input: CD4+ T cells from PBMCs, cultured in vitro. The clonotype originates from a human donor in good health. V and J are TRBV7-2 and TRBJ2-6, with 8 positions matching TRBD1. The CDR3 coding sequence is TGTGCCAGCAGCCGCCACGGGACAGGCCCCTCTGGGGCCAACGTCCTGACTTTC. Its translation: CASSRHGTGPSGANVLTF.